The rows below give T cell receptor beta chains drawn from one sample of a study of patients and donors after allogeneic stem cell transplantation. One entry per CDR3 protein results from TCRdb running MiXCR on the RT-PCR reads. Of 410,000 or so distinct CDR3 sequences listed, 16% are singletons. The sample consisted of blood, either unsorted or a sorted T cell fraction (not recorded which). The source of these receptors is a human donor who was either an allogeneic HSCT recipient or a stem cell or donor lymphocyte infusion donor (not recorded which). It is not recorded whose cells these are; they may come from a transplant donor. Each CDR3 is given with its conserved first and last residue. D genes are given only for firm matches. A row's size may be missing; if present it is once, few, many or a size class.

j_gene,v_gene,d_gene,abundance,CDR3aa,CDR3nt
TRBJ2-6,TRBV6-1,-,-,CASSRLPSSGANVLTF,TGTGCCAGCAGTCGACTCCCGAGCTCTGGGGCCAACGTCCTGACTTTC
TRBJ1-1,TRBV19,-,-,CARMGNTEAFF,TGTGCCAGGATGGGGAACACTGAAGCTTTCTTT
TRBJ2-1,TRBV15,TRBD2,-,CATSRGGGGAGNEQFF,TGTGCCACCAGCAGAGGCGGCGGGGGGGCGGGGAATGAGCAGTTCTTC
TRBJ2-5,TRBV5-1,-,few,CASSLEGTKGETQYF,TGCGCCAGCAGCTTGGAGGGCACTAAAGGGGAGACCCAGTACTTC
TRBJ2-7,TRBV4-1,TRBD1,few,CASSHPPRDRGHLSSYEQYF,TGCGCCAGCAGCCATCCGCCCCGGGACAGGGGCCACCTAAGCTCCTACGAGCAGTACTTC
TRBJ2-1,TRBV7-2,-,-,CASSLTPRGSSYNEQFF,TGTGCCAGCAGCCTGACCCCCCGCGGAAGCTCCTACAATGAGCAGTTCTTC
TRBJ1-3,TRBV6-1,-,-,CASSQGTAGNTIYF,TGTGCCAGCAGCCAAGGGACCGCTGGAAACACCATATATTTT
TRBJ2-7,TRBV4-3,-,many,CASSLDLSSYEQYF,TGCGCCAGCAGTCTAGACTTAAGCTCCTACGAGCAGTACTTC
TRBJ1-1,TRBV2,-,few,CASSDGGGIKRSTNTEAFF,TGTGCCAGCAGTGACGGGGGGGGGATCAAGCGCTCTACTAACACTGAAGCTTTCTTT
TRBJ1-5,TRBV19,TRBD1,few,CASSIASTGRVHQPQHF,TGTGCCAGTAGTATAGCTTCGACAGGGAGGGTCCATCAGCCCCAGCATTTT
TRBJ2-5,TRBV21-1,-,-,CASSKVRTSGGGETQYF,TGTGCCAGCAGCAAAGTTAGGACTAGCGGGGGTGGAGAGACCCAGTACTTC
TRBJ2-7,TRBV4-1,TRBD1,few,CASATGQLSYEQYF,TGCGCCAGCGCGACGGGACAGTTATCCTACGAGCAGTACTTC
TRBJ2-3,TRBV9,-,-,CASSGHTQYF,TGTGCCAGCAGCGGACATACGCAGTATTTT
TRBJ1-1,TRBV6-1,-,-,CASSVRDGNTEAFF,TGTGCCAGCAGTGTTCGGGACGGGAACACTGAAGCTTTCTTT
TRBJ1-2,TRBV7-2,TRBD1,-,CASSYGTGGYGYTF,TGTGCCAGCAGCTACGGGACAGGGGGCTATGGCTACACCTTC
TRBJ2-1,TRBV7-8,-,few,CASSPGTPEQFF,TGTGCCAGCAGCCCGGGGACCCCCGAGCAGTTCTTC
TRBJ2-7,TRBV3-1,TRBD1,few,CASSQRQGASYEQYF,TGTGCCAGCAGCCAGAGACAGGGGGCATCCTACGAGCAGTACTTC
TRBJ2-5,TRBV4-3,-,few,CASSQLFVGEYQETQYF,TGCGCCAGCAGCCAATTGTTCGTAGGGGAATACCAAGAGACCCAGTACTTC
TRBJ2-3,TRBV2,TRBD1,-,CASVRDRGTDTQYF,TGTGCCAGCGTCCGGGACAGGGGCACAGATACGCAGTATTTT
TRBJ2-7,TRBV11-2,-,-,CASSSDLRGRDVVYEQYF,TGTGCCAGCAGCTCCGACTTAAGGGGCCGGGACGTAGTCTACGAGCAGTACTTC
TRBJ2-5,TRBV4-2,-,many,CASSQDKGRETQYF,TGTGCCAGCAGCCAAGATAAAGGGAGGGAGACCCAGTACTTC
TRBJ2-5,TRBV24-1,TRBD2,-,CATSDPGLAGLPETQYF,TGTGCCACCAGTGACCCTGGACTAGCGGGCCTCCCGGAGACCCAGTACTTC
TRBJ2-7,TRBV4-3,-,few,CASSQEGGGFKSYEQYF,TGCGCCAGCAGCCAAGAGGGGGGGGGCTTTAAGTCGTACGAGCAGTACTTC
TRBJ1-2,TRBV18,-,few,CASSPREGPGRGYTF,TGTGCCAGCTCACCACGGGAGGGGCCAGGACGGGGCTACACCTTC
TRBJ2-2,TRBV27,-,few,CASSLSSRADTGELFF,TGTGCCAGCAGTTTAAGTAGCAGGGCTGACACCGGGGAGCTGTTTTTT
TRBJ2-5,TRBV9,-,few,CASSRTAQETQYF,TGTGCCAGCAGCAGGACAGCCCAAGAGACCCAGTACTTC
TRBJ2-3,TRBV11-2,TRBD2,few,CASSRLREAGMDTQYF,TGTGCCAGCAGCCGCCTTCGGGAAGCGGGAATGGATACGCAGTATTTT
TRBJ2-5,TRBV6-2/TRBV6-3,-,-,CASSYSYGVETQYF,TGTGCCAGCAGTTACTCATACGGGGTGGAGACCCAGTACTTC
TRBJ2-7,TRBV28,TRBD2,few,CASTEGTSGGTREQYF,TGTGCCAGCACCGAAGGTACTAGCGGGGGGACAAGGGAGCAGTACTTC
TRBJ1-6,TRBV30,-,once,CAWSVTSALSSYNSPLHF,TGTGCCTGGAGTGTGACTTCTGCATTAAGCTCCTATAATTCACCCCTCCACTTT
TRBJ2-1,TRBV5-8,-,-,CASSPGDRSRNNEQFF,TGTGCCAGCAGCCCCGGGGACCGGTCGAGGAACAATGAGCAGTTCTTC
TRBJ2-1,TRBV13,-,-,CASSFLYRVYSSYNEQFF,TGTGCCAGCAGCTTCCTCTACAGGGTTTACAGCTCCTACAATGAGCAGTTCTTC
TRBJ2-1,TRBV7-9,-,-,CASSSPLNEQFF,TGTGCCAGCAGCTCCCCCCTCAATGAGCAGTTCTTC
TRBJ1-1,TRBV20-1,-,-,CSARDLGGGSKAFF,TGCAGTGCTAGAGATCTTGGGGGCGGCTCGAAAGCTTTCTTT
TRBJ2-5,TRBV7-9,TRBD2,many,CASSLQRGKETQYF,TGTGCCAGCAGCCTCCAGCGGGGCAAAGAGACCCAGTACTTC